The source of this TCR beta chain is a study of blood T cell repertoires in COVID-19. Overall study: Samples of COVID-19 (acute and convalescent) were obtained from the United States, Italy and Spain. The cDNA or gDNA used as material had been derived from T cells, B-cell-depleted T cells, or PBMCs.

Only one count was recorded for this clone. CDR3 length equals 14 residues. Germline-derived CDR1 and CDR2 are LNHDA and SQIVND (reference sequence). Trimming shortened V by 1 base and J by 3 bases, and 7 bases separated the two germline ends. Per the authors' pipeline: Amplification of reference gene primers provided the estimated nucleated cell counts. Produced via immunoSEQ multiplex PCR; TCRdb's table is partial and in-frame only. V and J calls and clone size follow that table, whereas D and trimming were derived from the DNA. Of approximately 150,000 clones in the sample, about 89% were seen once.

The chain links TRBV19 to TRBJ1-5; D unresolved. The source of this sequence is a man aged 45 to 65 with active or convalescent COVID-19. The sequenced material came from peripheral blood. CDR3 in amino acids: CASSIGEPNQPQHF. The CDR3 coding sequence is TGTGCCAGTAGTATAGGGGAGCCCAATCAGCCCCAGCATTTT.